This is a list of T cell receptor beta chains from one sample in a study of blood T cells in healthy people across ages. TCRdb re-derived calls from the 5' RACE reads in MiXCR, one entry per CDR3 protein. The sample has nearly 800,000 distinct CDR3 sequences, around three fifths seen once; the top ten hold 20% to 30%. The source material was blood. The receptors originated from a middle-aged man in good health. Both conserved end residues are part of each CDR3. D genes are given only for firm matches. Only part of the rows carry a size: once, few, many, or a class if the clone is expanded.

V gene: TRBV20-1; D gene: NA; J gene: TRBJ2-7; clone size: few; CDR3 protein: CSAEDSSSYEQYF; CDR3 DNA: TGCAGTGCCGAGGACTCGAGCTCCTACGAGCAGTACTTC
V gene: TRBV28; D gene: TRBD1; J gene: TRBJ2-7; clone size: NA; CDR3 protein: CASSVISVGTGGPEQYF; CDR3 DNA: TGTGCCAGCAGTGTTATAAGCGTTGGGACAGGGGGTCCCGAGCAGTACTTC
V gene: TRBV20-1; D gene: NA; J gene: TRBJ2-7; clone size: once; CDR3 protein: CSAPKGGFDEQYF; CDR3 DNA: TGCAGTGCCCCAAAAGGAGGGTTCGACGAGCAGTACTTC
V gene: TRBV3-1; D gene: TRBD2; J gene: TRBJ2-5; clone size: NA; CDR3 protein: CASSQVSGDQETQYF; CDR3 DNA: TGTGCCAGCAGCCAAGTGAGCGGGGATCAAGAGACCCAGTACTTC
V gene: TRBV7-3; D gene: TRBD2; J gene: TRBJ2-5; clone size: few; CDR3 protein: CASSHSGGAGKTQYF; CDR3 DNA: TGTGCCAGCAGCCATAGCGGGGGGGCCGGAAAGACCCAGTACTTC
V gene: TRBV4-1; D gene: TRBD2; J gene: TRBJ2-7; clone size: NA; CDR3 protein: CASSQDWLGTSGGCEQYF; CDR3 DNA: TGCGCCAGCAGCCAAGATTGGTTAGGAACTAGCGGGGGCTGCGAGCAGTACTTC
V gene: TRBV19; D gene: TRBD1; J gene: TRBJ2-6; clone size: NA; CDR3 protein: CASSRQGNGGANVLTF; CDR3 DNA: TGTGCCAGTAGTAGACAGGGGAATGGTGGGGCCAACGTCCTGACTTTC
V gene: TRBV25-1; D gene: TRBD2; J gene: TRBJ2-4; clone size: NA; CDR3 protein: CASSDHGRGGSTYVQYF; CDR3 DNA: TGTGCCAGCAGTGACCACGGGCGGGGCGGGAGTACCTACGTGCAGTACTTC
V gene: TRBV28; D gene: NA; J gene: TRBJ2-3; clone size: NA; CDR3 protein: CASSPLLGLPDYTDTQYF; CDR3 DNA: TGTGCCAGCAGTCCACTCTTGGGACTTCCTGACTACACAGATACGCAGTATTTT
V gene: TRBV7-2; D gene: TRBD2; J gene: TRBJ2-5; clone size: NA; CDR3 protein: CASSLRTSGRRETQYF; CDR3 DNA: TGTGCCAGCAGCTTGAGGACTAGCGGGAGGCGAGAGACCCAGTACTTC
V gene: TRBV25-1; D gene: TRBD1; J gene: TRBJ1-4; clone size: NA; CDR3 protein: CASSLPRGREEKLFF; CDR3 DNA: TGTGCCAGCAGCCTCCCCAGGGGGAGGGAGGAAAAACTGTTTTTT
V gene: TRBV11-2; D gene: NA; J gene: TRBJ2-4; clone size: NA; CDR3 protein: CASSLEPYQGNIQYF; CDR3 DNA: TGTGCCAGCAGCTTAGAGCCGTACCAGGGCAACATTCAGTACTTC
V gene: TRBV29-1; D gene: NA; J gene: TRBJ2-7; clone size: NA; CDR3 protein: CSVGPDMCEQYF; CDR3 DNA: TGCAGCGTGGGTCCTGACATGTGCGAGCAGTACTTC
V gene: TRBV6-6; D gene: TRBD1; J gene: TRBJ2-5; clone size: few; CDR3 protein: CASSYYRGQETQYF; CDR3 DNA: TGTGCCAGCAGTTATTACAGGGGTCAAGAGACCCAGTACTTC
V gene: TRBV29-1; D gene: NA; J gene: TRBJ1-1; clone size: few; CDR3 protein: CSAAPGLEAFF; CDR3 DNA: TGCAGCGCTGCACCGGGACTTGAAGCTTTCTTT
V gene: TRBV20-1; D gene: TRBD2; J gene: TRBJ2-1; clone size: NA; CDR3 protein: CSARDRASGLPDSNEQFF; CDR3 DNA: TGCAGTGCTAGAGATAGGGCTAGCGGACTACCCGATTCGAATGAGCAGTTCTTC
V gene: TRBV11-1; D gene: TRBD2; J gene: TRBJ2-1; clone size: NA; CDR3 protein: CASNLLAGGHEQFF; CDR3 DNA: TGTGCCAGCAACCTCCTAGCGGGGGGTCATGAGCAGTTCTTC
V gene: TRBV3-1; D gene: NA; J gene: TRBJ2-5; clone size: NA; CDR3 protein: CASSPRTRERETQYF; CDR3 DNA: TGTGCCAGCAGCCCCCGCACGAGGGAGAGAGAGACCCAGTACTTC
V gene: TRBV6-1; D gene: NA; J gene: TRBJ2-5; clone size: NA; CDR3 protein: CASSDGYREGETQYF; CDR3 DNA: TGTGCCAGCAGTGATGGGTACAGGGAGGGAGAGACCCAGTACTTC
V gene: TRBV12-3/TRBV12-4; D gene: NA; J gene: TRBJ1-1; clone size: few; CDR3 protein: CASSLPGGYTEAFF; CDR3 DNA: TGTGCCAGCAGTTTGCCGGGGGGATACACTGAAGCTTTCTTT
V gene: TRBV28; D gene: TRBD1; J gene: TRBJ2-6; clone size: NA; CDR3 protein: CASSSGQGRTLNSGANVLTF; CDR3 DNA: TGTGCCAGCAGTTCCGGACAGGGGAGGACCTTGAACTCTGGGGCCAACGTCCTGACTTTC